The 30 T cell receptor beta chains below were found in one sample sequenced in a study of OX40 agonist ivuxolimab in advanced cancers. The data were produced by immunoSEQ multiplex PCR, yet TCRdb's version contains in-frame clones alone and is incomplete. Of roughly 48,000 clones listed, about 83% are singletons. The sequencing used CD4+ or CD8+ T cells sorted from blood, collected in a trial of the OX40 agonist ivuxolimab. The receptors were sampled from an adult with an advanced solid tumor such as melanoma, head and neck, liver or kidney cancer.

The chain is built from TRBV30 and TRBJ2-2, with TRBD1 matching over 7 bases. Germline CDR1 reads GTSNPN; CDR2 reads SVGIG (reference sequence). V lost 7 bases and J lost 6; bases outside the gene matches: 17. The CDR3 spans 16 residues. In nucleotides, the CDR3 is TGTGCCTCGCTAAAGACCGGGACAGCAAATCCCGGGGAGCTGTTTTTT. Amino acid sequence: CASLKTGTANPGELFF. The variable domain in full, with the rest retrieved from reference TRBV30 and TRBJ2-2, is SQTIHQWPATLVQPVGSPLSLECTVEGTSNPNLYWYRQAAGRGLQLLFYSVGIGQISSEVPQNLSASRPQDRQFILSSKKLLLSDSGFYLCASLKTGTANPGELFFGEGSRLTVL.

V usage is TRBV9 and J usage is TRBJ2-7; tentatively, D is TRBD1 (6 bases). CDR1 and CDR2 from the germline V gene are SGDLS and YYNGEE. CDR3 length: 14 residues. Trimming cost V 0 bases and J 2 bases, with 9 bases left between them. In DNA, the CDR3 is TGTGCCAGCAGCGTAGAGGCAGGGGCCTACGAGCAGTACTTC. Its protein product is CASSVEAGAYEQYF.

J is TRBJ1-5 and V is TRBV27; 8 bases map to TRBD1. Looked up from germline, CDR1 is MNHEY and CDR2 is SMNVEV (reference sequence). The CDR3 is made up of 16 amino acids. J gave up 4 bases and V 1 base, and 6 bases lay outside the gene matches. The CDR3 bases are TGTGCCAGCAGTTTATACGGCAGGGGGCTTAATCAGCCCCAGCATTTT. Its translation: CASSLYGRGLNQPQHF.

V and J are TRBV13 and TRBJ2-3; TRBD2 matches 8 bases. Germline V gene sequence: CDR1 PRHDT, CDR2 FYEKMQ (reference sequence). The CDR3 runs to 15 residues. V trimming: 2 bases; J trimming: 3 bases; junction bases outside the gene matches: 4. DNA of the CDR3: TGTGCCAGCAGCTTAAAGGGACTAGGGACAGATACGCAGTATTTT. As protein: CASSLKGLGTDTQYF.

The chain links TRBV9 to TRBJ1-1, with unresolved D. CDR3 length equals 14 residues. Germline V gives CDR1 SGDLS, CDR2 YYNGEE. The V end was cut by 0 bases, the J end by 0 bases, with 6 bases between. The CDR3 sequence is CASSVEGMNTEAFF. The CDR3 DNA reads as TGTGCCAGCAGCGTAGAAGGCATGAACACTGAAGCTTTCTTT.

The rearrangement uses TRBV9 and TRBJ2-7; 8 nucleotides align to TRBD2. V dropped 4 bases and J dropped 1; count of bases not matched to a gene: 7. Germline V gives CDR1 SGDLS, CDR2 YYNGEE. This CDR3 region has 15 residues. Here the CDR3 DNA reads TGTGCCAGCAGCTCGGGGGGGGAAGTGTCCTACGAGCAGTACTTC. It specifies CASSSGGEVSYEQYF.

This chain links TRBV7-2 with TRBJ2-1, with 13 bases that match TRBD2. The CDR3 covers 16 residues. V trimming: 4 bases; J trimming: 4 bases; junction bases outside the gene matches: 4. Germline CDR1 is SGHTA and CDR2 is FQGNSA. The CDR3 loop reads CASSSLAGGSYNEQFF. The CDR3, as DNA: TGTGCCAGCAGCTCACTAGCGGGGGGGTCTTACAATGAGCAGTTCTTC.

This chain links TRBV30 with TRBJ2-7; 11 positions agree with TRBD1. CDR3 length: 20 residues. V trimming: 2 bases; J trimming: 0 bases; junction bases outside the gene matches: 18. Per germline, CDR1 GTSNPN and CDR2 SVGIG (reference sequence). CDR3 coding DNA: TGTGCCTGGAGTCTCCCGGCGGACAGGGGGCCCTATCTTAGCTCCTACGAGCAGTACTTC. Its protein is CAWSLPADRGPYLSSYEQYF.

The genes are TRBV14 and TRBJ1-1, with TRBD1 matching over 7 bases. V trimming: 2 bases; J trimming: 5 bases; junction bases outside the gene matches: 11. The CDR3 extends over 16 amino acids. Germline CDR1 reads SGHDN; CDR2 reads FVKESK. The CDR3 coding sequence is TGTGCCAGCAGCCAAAAGACAGGGATGATGGGTACTGAAGCTTTCTTT. Its protein product is CASSQKTGMMGTEAFF. Full variable domain (rest looked up from reference TRBV14 and TRBJ1-1): EAGVTQFPSHSVIEKGQTVTLRCDPISGHDNLYWYRRVMGKEIKFLLHFVKESKQDESGMPNNRFLAERTGGTYSTLKVQPAELEDSGVYFCASSQKTGMMGTEAFFGQGTRLTVV.

On this clone: Other DNA sequences within the sample encode an identical CDR3. The rearrangement joins TRBV27 to TRBJ1-1; TRBD1 might be the D (6 bases). The V gene's germline CDR1 is MNHEY and CDR2 SMNVEV (reference sequence). V was shortened by 6 bases and J by 6 bases, with 17 bases between the two germline ends. This CDR3 is 14 amino acids long. The CDR3 region is CASSPASGHPEAFF. CDR3 in DNA: TGTGCCAGCAGCCCCGCCTCGGGACATCCTGAAGCTTTCTTT.

V is TRBV4-1 and J is TRBJ1-5, with D hard to call. CDR1 MGHRA and CDR2 YSYEKL come from the germline V gene. This CDR3 has 12 residues. V lost 1 base to trimming and J lost 5 bases, with 3 bases between them. The CDR3 region has the DNA TGCGCCAGCAGCCAAGGAGATCAGCCCCAGCATTTT. This encodes CASSQGDQPQHF.

The chain combines TRBV29-1 with TRBJ1-2, with 8 bases fitting TRBD1. Germline V gives CDR1 SQVTM, CDR2 ANQGSEA. This CDR3 is 16 amino acids long. J was trimmed by 4 bases and V by 6 bases; bases with no gene match: 16. The CDR3 loop reads CSVVSFPDRASYGYTF. CDR3 bases: TGCAGCGTGGTGAGTTTCCCGGACAGGGCTAGCTATGGCTACACCTTC.

The DNA for the CDR3 is TGCGCCAGCAGCCAAGGGGGAAGCGCAACTAATGAAAAACTGTTTTTT. Protein: CASSQGGSATNEKLFF. This chain joins TRBV4-3 and TRBJ1-4, with D uncertain. V lost 1 base and J 0 bases, leaving 9 bases between the germline ends. Looked up from germline, CDR1 is LGHNA and CDR2 is YSLEER. There are 16 residues in the CDR3.

The genes are TRBV7-9 and TRBJ2-5, with D uncertain. The DNA end lines up better with TRBJ2-7; the J call may be wrong. The germline V gene encodes CDR1 SEHNR and CDR2 FQNEAQ (reference sequence). There are 12 residues in the CDR3. The CDR3 DNA is TGTGCCAGCAGCTTAGTTTTTGCCGAGCAGTACTTC. It yields the protein CASSLVFAEQYF.

The rearrangement uses TRBV5-1 and TRBJ2-3; 8 positions match TRBD2. Unmatched junction bases numbered 7, after V lost 2 bases and J lost 2 bases. The V gene's germline CDR1 is SGHRS and CDR2 YFSETQ. The CDR3 contains 16 residues. Here the CDR3 DNA reads TGCGCCAGCAGCTTTCGCGGGAGGACAGTCACAGATACGCAGTATTTT. Amino acid sequence: CASSFRGRTVTDTQYF.

The V gene is TRBV6-5, the J gene TRBJ2-7, with 8 nucleotides matching TRBD1. The CDR3 length is 14 residues. CDR1 MNHEY and CDR2 SVGAGI come from the germline V gene. Unmatched junction bases numbered 9, after V lost 7 bases and J lost 4 bases. The DNA of the CDR3 is TGTGCCAGCACAGCCGGGACAGGCTCTTACGAGCAGTACTTC. Amino acids: CASTAGTGSYEQYF.

The rearrangement uses TRBV7-9 and TRBJ2-1; 11 nucleotides agree with TRBD2. The CDR3 is 15 residues long. V gave up 3 bases and J gave up 5 bases; unmatched junction bases: 3. Germline values: CDR1 SEHNR, CDR2 FQNEAQ (reference sequence). The CDR3 reads CASSFIAGGDNEQFF. In nucleotides, the CDR3 is TGTGCCAGCAGCTTCATAGCGGGGGGGGACAATGAGCAGTTCTTC.

The chain employs TRBV6-5 and TRBJ1-2; D possibly corresponds to TRBD1 (6 bases). Germline CDR1 is MNHEY and CDR2 is SVGAGI. Trimming took 5 bases from V and 4 from J, leaving 14 bases between them. This CDR3 comprises 14 residues. In DNA, the CDR3 is TGTGCCAGCAGTGTTATGGGGGGCGGCTATGGCTACACCTTC. Translated: CASSVMGGGYGYTF.

The chain is built from TRBV19 and TRBJ1-5, with TRBD1 matching over 8 bases. Germline loops: CDR1 LNHDA, CDR2 SQIVND (reference sequence). The CDR3 covers 15 residues. V lost 3 bases to trimming and J lost 4 bases; unmatched junction nucleotides: 5. The CDR3 region is CASSISGGWNQPQHF. The CDR3 DNA reads TGTGCCAGTAGTATCTCAGGGGGCTGGAATCAGCCCCAGCATTTT.

The rearrangement links TRBV6-5 to TRBJ2-7, with D uncertain. This CDR3 contains 14 residues. The ends were cut back, 5 bases at V and 0 bases at J, with 11 bases in the middle. CDR1 MNHEY and CDR2 SVGAGI come from the germline V gene. CDR3 nucleotides: TGTGCCAGCAGTCCCTTTGGGCCCTCCTACGAGCAGTACTTC. As protein: CASSPFGPSYEQYF.

The V gene is TRBV28, the J gene TRBJ2-5; 7 nucleotides agree with TRBD2. This CDR3 is 16 amino acids long. V shed 3 bases and J 5 bases; nucleotides not matched to a gene: 12. Germline CDR1 reads MDHEN; CDR2 reads SYDVKM. CDR3 nucleotide sequence: TGTGCCAGCAGTTTCCTCGGGGCTCAAGCGGGGGAGACCCAGTACTTC. This codes for CASSFLGAQAGETQYF.

This clone was seen ten or more times. V usage is TRBV9 and J usage is TRBJ2-2, with TRBD2 identical over 7 bases. CDR1 SGDLS and CDR2 YYNGEE come from the germline V gene. The J segment lost 2 bases and the V segment lost 4 bases, leaving 11 bases of the junction unmatched. The CDR3 is 17 residues long. CDR3 in amino acids: CASSPWGGGSNTGELFF. Written as DNA, the CDR3 is TGTGCCAGCAGCCCGTGGGGAGGCGGGAGTAACACCGGGGAGCTGTTTTTT.

The chain recombines TRBV6-1 with TRBJ2-7; TRBD1 matches 9 bases. The CDR3 extends over 14 amino acids. V shed 3 bases, J shed 3 bases, and the junction held 3 bases outside the gene matches. Germline-derived CDR1 and CDR2 are MNHNS and SASEGT. CDR3 protein: CASSDRDRDYEQYF. CDR3 sequence (DNA): TGTGCCAGCAGTGACCGGGACAGGGACTACGAGCAGTACTTC.

The genes are TRBV5-1 and TRBJ2-7; TRBD1 matches at 9 bases. The CDR3 has 16 residues. Unmatched junction bases numbered 11, after V lost 4 bases and J lost 3 bases. Germline CDR1 SGHRS, CDR2 YFSETQ. CDR3 loop: CASSQYRDRDIYEQYF. Written as DNA, the CDR3 is TGCGCCAGCAGCCAATACCGGGACAGGGATATCTACGAGCAGTACTTC.

This clone is a singleton in its sample. The chain is built from TRBV6-1 and TRBJ2-5, with 11 bases fitting TRBD1. V lost 4 bases to trimming and J lost 3 bases; unmatched junction nucleotides: 7. The CDR3 is 16 amino acids. From germline, CDR1 is MNHNS and CDR2 SASEGT. The CDR3 DNA sequence: TGTGCCAGCAGTGGGTATTGGGACAGGGGGGAAGAGACCCAGTACTTC. Encoded protein: CASSGYWDRGEETQYF.

This rearrangement joins TRBV4-2 to TRBJ2-7; 8 nucleotides agree with TRBD2. Germline V CDR1 and CDR2: LGHNA, YNFKEQ. CDR3 length: 16 amino acids. Trimming removed 0 bases from V and 2 bases from J; junction bases left unmatched: 6. This chain's CDR3 is CASSQETSGATYEQYF. CDR3 DNA: TGTGCCAGCAGCCAAGAAACTAGCGGTGCAACCTACGAGCAGTACTTC.

This clone occurred once. The V gene is TRBV2, the J gene TRBJ1-2; 7 bases are a match to TRBD1. Germline CDR1 reads SNHLY; CDR2 reads FYNNEI. The CDR3 is made up of 15 amino acids. V shed 5 bases, J shed 4 bases, and the junction held 10 bases outside the gene matches. The CDR3 reads CASSTQTGASYGYTF. The CDR3 DNA is TGTGCCAGCAGTACCCAAACAGGGGCAAGCTATGGCTACACCTTC.

The rearrangement joins TRBV4-3 to TRBJ2-6, with D tentatively TRBD2 (6 bases). Germline CDR1 is LGHNA and CDR2 is YSLEER. Trimming stripped 8 bases from V and 2 bases from J, with 10 bases between. The CDR3 extends over 14 amino acids. The CDR3 protein is CASSGGTGANVLTF. The CDR3 bases are TGCGCCAGCTCCGGGGGAACTGGGGCCAACGTCCTGACTTTC.

The chain combines TRBV6-1 with TRBJ2-3; D perhaps matches TRBD1 (5 bases). Trimming removed 0 bases at V and 1 base at J, with 8 bases between. Germline assignment: CDR1 MNHNS and CDR2 SASEGT. The CDR3 is made up of 15 amino acids. For the CDR3, the DNA is TGTGCCAGCAGTGAAGCCAGGGTTGGCACAGATACGCAGTATTTT. Amino acid sequence: CASSEARVGTDTQYF.

The V call is TRBV6-1, the J call TRBJ1-2; D is uncertain. This CDR3 is built from 16 residues. The germline V gene has CDR1 MNHNS and CDR2 SASEGT. Trimming stripped 1 base from V and 6 bases from J, with 18 bases between. The CDR3 coding sequence is TGTGCCAGCAGTGAAGGCCCCCTTAGGTGGGAGGATGGCTACACCTTC. As protein: CASSEGPLRWEDGYTF.